Listed below are T cell receptor beta chains from one sample, sequenced in a study of T cell responses to AZD1222 COVID-19 vaccine. Assay used: immunoSEQ multiplex PCR; TCRdb lists only in-frame clones, some missing. The sample has under 200,000 clones, approximately 95% seen once. The sample consisted of peripheral blood, taken on day 0 of AZD1222 vaccination. The origin of the receptors is an adult in good health. The conserved cysteine and the conserved F or W are not part of the CDR3 here. D genes are given only for firm matches.

V gene	J gene	D gene	CDR3 protein
TRBV11-1	TRBJ2-1	-	ASSLEHRIYNEQF
TRBV10-3	TRBJ1-2	TRBD1	AIRLETGEGYT
TRBV6-5	TRBJ2-7	-	AIGRSGVNEQY
TRBV12-3/TRBV12-4	TRBJ1-6	-	ASSLDGVLALH
TRBV7-9	TRBJ2-5	TRBD1	ASLGGRETQY
TRBV10-2	TRBJ1-1	-	ASSEPVNTEAF
TRBV29-1	TRBJ2-5	-	SARGAGETQY
TRBV7-8	TRBJ1-5	-	ASSRSGGPSNQPQH
TRBV11-3	TRBJ2-1	-	ASSLDQGREQF
TRBV11-2	TRBJ2-5	TRBD2	ASSSRIWEGMGETQY
TRBV28	TRBJ1-2	-	ASNVRGRHGYT
TRBV7-7	TRBJ1-2	-	ASSSNRDSNYGYT
TRBV4-1	TRBJ2-1	TRBD2	ASSQVAGADNEQF
TRBV27	TRBJ1-2	TRBD1	ASSIIGTAFYGYT
TRBV27	TRBJ1-2	TRBD1	ASSSTGGSYT
TRBV6-8	TRBJ1-5	TRBD1	AGVSDRGFYESNQPQH
TRBV4-1	TRBJ2-2	TRBD1	ASSQARTGTGGHTGELF
TRBV19	TRBJ1-2	-	ALKGDGGYT
TRBV18	TRBJ2-2	-	ASSPFRESGELF
TRBV29-1	TRBJ1-2	TRBD1	SVEDHQGQGVYGYT
TRBV30	TRBJ1-5	-	AWSVATDQPQH
TRBV2	TRBJ1-2	TRBD1	ASSPRTGGISDYGYT
TRBV7-2	TRBJ1-3	TRBD1	ASSGGQGYGNTIY
TRBV3-1/TRBV3-2	TRBJ2-7	TRBD2	ASSHSGSFYEQY
TRBV27	TRBJ2-7	-	ASSLMVGSYEQY
TRBV10-2	TRBJ1-5	TRBD1	ASTPTGGNQPQH
TRBV7-9	TRBJ1-5	TRBD1	ASSLRGGSNQPQH
TRBV3-1/TRBV3-2	TRBJ2-3	TRBD2	ASSQEGSGVFTDTQY
TRBV5-4	TRBJ1-1	TRBD1	ASSPSTGVDTEAF
TRBV27	TRBJ2-2	-	ASAGVLNTGELF
TRBV6-5	TRBJ1-1	-	ASSYTDNTEAF
TRBV2	TRBJ1-1	-	ASSDPGAGTNTEAF
TRBV6-6	TRBJ1-1	-	ASAYHAGGNTEAF
TRBV4-1	TRBJ1-1	-	ASSQEGVGTEAF
TRBV5-4	TRBJ2-1	-	ASSSGRVPYNEQF
TRBV7-2	TRBJ1-1	-	ASSLVFWTLTRNTEAF
TRBV7-8	TRBJ1-5	-	ASSLKGYSNQPQH
TRBV9	TRBJ2-1	TRBD2	ASSRDYGQGEQF
TRBV3-1/TRBV3-2	TRBJ1-4	-	ASSPTLSGTRTNEKLF